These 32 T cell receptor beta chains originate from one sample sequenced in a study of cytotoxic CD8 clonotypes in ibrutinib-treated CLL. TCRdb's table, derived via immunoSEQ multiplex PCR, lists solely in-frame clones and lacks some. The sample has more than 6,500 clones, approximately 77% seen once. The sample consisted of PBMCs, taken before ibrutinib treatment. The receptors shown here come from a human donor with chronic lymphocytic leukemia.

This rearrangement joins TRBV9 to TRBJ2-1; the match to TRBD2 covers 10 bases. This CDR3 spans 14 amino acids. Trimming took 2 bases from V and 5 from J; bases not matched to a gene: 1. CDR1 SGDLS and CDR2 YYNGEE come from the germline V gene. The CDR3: CASSVTSGNNEQFF. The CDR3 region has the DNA TGTGCCAGCAGCGTCACTAGCGGGAACAATGAGCAGTTCTTC.

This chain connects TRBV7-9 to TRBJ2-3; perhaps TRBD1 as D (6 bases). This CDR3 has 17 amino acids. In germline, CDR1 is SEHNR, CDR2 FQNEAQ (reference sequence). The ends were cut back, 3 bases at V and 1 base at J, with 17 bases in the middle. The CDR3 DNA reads TGTGCCAGCAGCTTTCTACACAGGGTGAATGGCACAGATACGCAGTATTTT. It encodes CASSFLHRVNGTDTQYF.

CDR3 region: CASSFGGNTEAFF. Here the CDR3 DNA reads TGCGCCAGCAGCTTTGGGGGGAACACTGAAGCTTTCTTT. V and J are TRBV5-1 and TRBJ1-1; D may be TRBD1 (5 bases). The V end was cut by 2 bases, the J end by 1 base, with 6 bases between. Germline V gene data show CDR1 as SGHRS and CDR2 as YFSETQ. This CDR3 spans 13 amino acids.

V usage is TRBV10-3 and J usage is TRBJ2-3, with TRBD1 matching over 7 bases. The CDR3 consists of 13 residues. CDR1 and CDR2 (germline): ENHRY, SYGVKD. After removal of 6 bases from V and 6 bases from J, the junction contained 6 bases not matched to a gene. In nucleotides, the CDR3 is TGTGCCATCAGAGCAGGGGGAGTGGATACGCAGTATTTT. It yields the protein CAIRAGGVDTQYF.

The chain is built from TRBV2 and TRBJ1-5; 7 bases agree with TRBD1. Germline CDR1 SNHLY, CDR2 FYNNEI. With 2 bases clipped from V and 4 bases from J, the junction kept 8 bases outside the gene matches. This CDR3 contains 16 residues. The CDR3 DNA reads TGTGCCAGCAGTGAACTGACCAGGGGGTGGAATCAGCCCCAGCATTTT. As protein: CASSELTRGWNQPQHF.

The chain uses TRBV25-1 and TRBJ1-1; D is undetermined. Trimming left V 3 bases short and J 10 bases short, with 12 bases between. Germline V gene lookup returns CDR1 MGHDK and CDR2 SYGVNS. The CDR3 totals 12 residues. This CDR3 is CASSDVRVRAFF. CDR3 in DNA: TGTGCCAGCAGTGACGTGAGGGTCCGAGCTTTCTTT.

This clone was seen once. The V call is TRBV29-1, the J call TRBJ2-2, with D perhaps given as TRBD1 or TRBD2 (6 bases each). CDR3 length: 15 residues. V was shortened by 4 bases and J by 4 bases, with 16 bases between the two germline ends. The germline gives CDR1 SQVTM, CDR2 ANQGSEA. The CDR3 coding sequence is TGCAGCGTTGGAGGGGGGCAGGGCGGCACCGGGGAGCTGTTTTTT. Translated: CSVGGGQGGTGELFF.

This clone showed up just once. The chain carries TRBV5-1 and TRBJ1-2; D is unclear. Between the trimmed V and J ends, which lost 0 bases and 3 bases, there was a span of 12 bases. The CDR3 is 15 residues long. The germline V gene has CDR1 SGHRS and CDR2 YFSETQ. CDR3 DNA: TGCGCCAGCAGCTTGGCCCTGACCCGCGACTATGGCTACACCTTC. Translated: CASSLALTRDYGYTF.

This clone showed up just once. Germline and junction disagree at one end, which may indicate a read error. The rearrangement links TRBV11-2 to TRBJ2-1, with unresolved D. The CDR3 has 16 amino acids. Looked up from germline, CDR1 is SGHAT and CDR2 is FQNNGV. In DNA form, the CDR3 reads TGTGCCAGCACCTTACTAAGCGTTCGAGCCTACAATGAGCAGTTCTTC. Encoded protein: CASTLLSVRAYNEQFF.

Here the CDR3 reads CASSLQGYDTDTQYF. CDR3 bases: TGCGCCAGCAGCCTACAGGGGTACGACACAGATACGCAGTATTTT. The chain couples TRBV5-1 to TRBJ2-3; TRBD1 matches at 7 bases. CDR3 length equals 15 residues. Per germline, CDR1 SGHRS and CDR2 YFSETQ. The ends lost 4 bases at V and 2 bases at J; junction bases unmatched: 7.

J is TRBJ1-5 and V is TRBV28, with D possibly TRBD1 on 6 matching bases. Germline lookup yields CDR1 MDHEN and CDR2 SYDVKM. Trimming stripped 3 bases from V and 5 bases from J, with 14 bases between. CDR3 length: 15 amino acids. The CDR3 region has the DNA TGTGCCAGCAGTTTGGCCACAGGGACCGATCAGCCCCAGCATTTT. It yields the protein CASSLATGTDQPQHF.

The CDR3 spells CASSYPLGEKLFF. The CDR3 DNA reads TGTGCCAGCAGTTACCCCCTAGGGGAAAAACTGTTTTTT. The V gene is TRBV6-5, the J gene TRBJ1-4; D unclear. The CDR3 is 13 residues long. Per germline, CDR1 MNHEY and CDR2 SVGAGI. The V gene lost 2 bases and the J gene lost 8 bases, with 9 bases spanning the gap.

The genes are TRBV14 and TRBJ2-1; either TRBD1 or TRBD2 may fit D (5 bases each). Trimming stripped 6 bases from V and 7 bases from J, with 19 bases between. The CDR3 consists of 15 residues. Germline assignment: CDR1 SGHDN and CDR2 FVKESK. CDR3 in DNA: TGTGCCAGCAGGCCGCAGGGCGCTGGGAGAAATGAGCAGTTCTTC. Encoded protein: CASRPQGAGRNEQFF. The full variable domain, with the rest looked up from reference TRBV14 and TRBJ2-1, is EAGVTQFPSHSVIEKGQTVTLRCDPISGHDNLYWYRRVMGKEIKFLLHFVKESKQDESGMPNNRFLAERTGGTYSTLKVQPAELEDSGVYFCASRPQGAGRNEQFFGPGTRLTVL.

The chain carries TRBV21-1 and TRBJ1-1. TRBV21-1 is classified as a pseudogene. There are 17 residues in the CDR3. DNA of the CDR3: TGTGCCAGCGCCCGGGAGCAGGGGCGAATGGGGAACACTGAAGCTTTCTTT. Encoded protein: CASAREQGRMGNTEAFF.

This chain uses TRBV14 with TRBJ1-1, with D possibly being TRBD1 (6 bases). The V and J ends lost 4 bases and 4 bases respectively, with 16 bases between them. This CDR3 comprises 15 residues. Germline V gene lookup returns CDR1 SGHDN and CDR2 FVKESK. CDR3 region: CASSPGWGGPTEAFF. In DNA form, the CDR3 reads TGTGCCAGCAGCCCAGGATGGGGGGGGCCCACTGAAGCTTTCTTT.

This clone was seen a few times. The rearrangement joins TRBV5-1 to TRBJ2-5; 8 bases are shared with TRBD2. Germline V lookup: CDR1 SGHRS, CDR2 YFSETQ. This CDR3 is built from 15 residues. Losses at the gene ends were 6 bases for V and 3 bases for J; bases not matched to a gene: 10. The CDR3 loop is CASTSGWRGEETQYF. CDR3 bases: TGCGCCAGCACCAGTGGCTGGCGGGGGGAAGAGACCCAGTACTTC.

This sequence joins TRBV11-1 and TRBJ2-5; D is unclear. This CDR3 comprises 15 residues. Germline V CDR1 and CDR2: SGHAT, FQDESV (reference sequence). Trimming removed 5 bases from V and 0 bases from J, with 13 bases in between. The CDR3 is CASSPGGAYQETQYF. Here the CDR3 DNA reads TGTGCCAGCAGCCCGGGCGGAGCCTACCAAGAGACCCAGTACTTC.

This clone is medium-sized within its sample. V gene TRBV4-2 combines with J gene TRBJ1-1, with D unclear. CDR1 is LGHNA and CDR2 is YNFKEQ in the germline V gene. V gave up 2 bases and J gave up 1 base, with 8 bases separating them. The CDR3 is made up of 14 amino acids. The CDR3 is CASSQIFRNTEAFF. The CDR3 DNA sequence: TGTGCCAGCAGCCAAATATTTAGGAACACTGAAGCTTTCTTT.

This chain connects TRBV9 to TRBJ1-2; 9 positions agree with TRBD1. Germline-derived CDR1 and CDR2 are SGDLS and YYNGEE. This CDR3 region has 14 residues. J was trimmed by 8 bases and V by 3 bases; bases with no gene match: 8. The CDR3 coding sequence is TGTGCCAGCAGCGGTTTACAGGGGGCCAGCGGCTACACCTTC. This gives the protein CASSGLQGASGYTF.

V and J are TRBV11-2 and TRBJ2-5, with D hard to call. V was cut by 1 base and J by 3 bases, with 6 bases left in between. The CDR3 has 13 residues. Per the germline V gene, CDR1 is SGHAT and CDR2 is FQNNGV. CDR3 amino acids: CASSLGSEETQYF. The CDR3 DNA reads TGTGCCAGCAGCTTAGGGTCCGAAGAGACCCAGTACTTC.

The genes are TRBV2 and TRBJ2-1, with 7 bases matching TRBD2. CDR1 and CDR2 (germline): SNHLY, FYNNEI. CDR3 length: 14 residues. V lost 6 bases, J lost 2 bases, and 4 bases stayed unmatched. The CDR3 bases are TGTGCCAGCAGCTGGGGGGGGGCCTACAATGAGCAGTTCTTC. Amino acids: CASSWGGAYNEQFF. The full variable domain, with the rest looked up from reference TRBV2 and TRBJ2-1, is EPEVTQTPSHQVTQMGQEVILRCVPISNHLYFYWYRQILGQKVEFLVSFYNNEISEKSEIFDDQFSVERPDGSNFTLKIRSTKLEDSAMYFCASSWGGAYNEQFFGPGTRLTVL.

DNA of the CDR3: TGCGCCAGCAGGAACAGGGAGGACACCGGGGAGCTGTTTTTT. Protein sequence: CASRNREDTGELFF. The chain combines TRBV10-1 with TRBJ2-2; D could derive from TRBD1 or TRBD2 (6 bases each). V lost 6 bases to trimming and J lost 3 bases, with 11 bases between them. The CDR3 is 14 amino acids. The germline V gene has CDR1 WNHNN and CDR2 SYGVQD (reference sequence).

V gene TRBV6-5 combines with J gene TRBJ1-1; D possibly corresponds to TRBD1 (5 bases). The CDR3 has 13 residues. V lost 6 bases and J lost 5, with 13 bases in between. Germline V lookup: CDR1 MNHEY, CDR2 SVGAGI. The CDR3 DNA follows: TGTGCCAGCAGCCAAGGACGGGGGACTGAAGCTTTCTTT. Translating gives CASSQGRGTEAFF.

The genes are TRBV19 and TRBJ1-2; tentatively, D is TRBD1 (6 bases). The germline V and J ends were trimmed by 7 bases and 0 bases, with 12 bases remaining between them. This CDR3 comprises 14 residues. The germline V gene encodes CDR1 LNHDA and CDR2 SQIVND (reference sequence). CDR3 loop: CASTTGKTNYGYTF. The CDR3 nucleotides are TGTGCCAGTACCACAGGGAAAACTAACTATGGCTACACCTTC.

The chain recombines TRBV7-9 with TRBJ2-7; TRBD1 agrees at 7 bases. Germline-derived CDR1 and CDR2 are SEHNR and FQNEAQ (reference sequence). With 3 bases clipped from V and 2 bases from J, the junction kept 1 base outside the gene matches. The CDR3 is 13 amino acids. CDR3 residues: CASSLDRTYEQYF. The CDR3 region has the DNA TGTGCCAGCAGCTTGGACAGGACCTACGAGCAGTACTTC.

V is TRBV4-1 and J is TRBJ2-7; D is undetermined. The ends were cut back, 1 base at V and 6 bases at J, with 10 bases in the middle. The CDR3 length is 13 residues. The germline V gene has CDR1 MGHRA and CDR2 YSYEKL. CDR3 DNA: TGCGCCAGCAGCCAAGTGTTAGGGCCCGAGCAGTACTTC. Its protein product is CASSQVLGPEQYF.

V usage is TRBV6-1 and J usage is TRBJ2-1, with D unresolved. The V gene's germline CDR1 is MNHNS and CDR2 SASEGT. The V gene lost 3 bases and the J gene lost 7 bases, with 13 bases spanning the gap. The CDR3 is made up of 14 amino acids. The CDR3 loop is CASSEEFYRNEQFF. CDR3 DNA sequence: TGTGCCAGCAGTGAGGAGTTCTATAGGAATGAGCAGTTCTTC.

CDR3 DNA sequence: TGCGCCAGCAGCGGGGGGGTGAGCACAGATACGCAGTATTTT. The encoded protein is CASSGGVSTDTQYF. The chain carries TRBV5-1 and TRBJ2-3, with TRBD2 matching over 7 bases. The V segment lost 4 bases and the J segment 0 bases; nucleotides outside the gene matches: 2. Germline-derived CDR1 and CDR2 are SGHRS and YFSETQ. This CDR3 comprises 14 residues. Together with reference TRBV5-1 and TRBJ2-3, the CDR3 gives the full variable domain: KAGVTQTPRYLIKTRGQQVTLSCSPISGHRSVSWYQQTPGQGLQFLFEYFSETQRNKGNFPGRFSGRQFSNSRSEMNVSTLELGDSALYLCASSGGVSTDTQYFGPGTRLTVL.

The CDR3 protein is CASRDRGNIQYF. Here the CDR3 DNA reads TGTGCCAGTCGGGACAGGGGTAACATTCAGTACTTC. The chain employs TRBV19 and TRBJ2-4, with 10 bases lining up with TRBD1. The CDR3 length is 12 residues. The J segment lost 7 bases and the V segment lost 8 bases, leaving 2 bases of the junction unmatched. Germline V CDR1 and CDR2: LNHDA, SQIVND (reference sequence).

The CDR3 here is CASSIDTGLSPQHF. CDR3 bases: TGTGCCAGTAGTATAGATACAGGGCTGTCGCCCCAGCATTTT. The J gene is TRBJ1-5, the V gene TRBV19, with a possible D match to TRBD1 (6 bases). V lost 0 bases and J 9 bases, leaving 12 bases between the germline ends. Germline assignment: CDR1 LNHDA and CDR2 SQIVND (reference sequence). The CDR3 consists of 14 residues.

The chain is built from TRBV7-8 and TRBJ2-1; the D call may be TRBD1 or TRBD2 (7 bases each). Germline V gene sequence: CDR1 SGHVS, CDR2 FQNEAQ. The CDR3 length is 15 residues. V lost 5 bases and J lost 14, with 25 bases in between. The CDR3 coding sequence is TGTGCCAGCAGCCCCCGGACAGGTCGGGGGGCTCGGGAGTTCTTC. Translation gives CASSPRTGRGAREFF.

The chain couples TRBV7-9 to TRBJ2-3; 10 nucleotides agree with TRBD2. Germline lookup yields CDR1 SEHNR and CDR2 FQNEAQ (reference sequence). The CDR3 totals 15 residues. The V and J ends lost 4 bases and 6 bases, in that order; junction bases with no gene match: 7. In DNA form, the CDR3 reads TGTGCCAGCAGCTACCTAGCGGGAGTGGTGGATACGCAGTATTTT. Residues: CASSYLAGVVDTQYF. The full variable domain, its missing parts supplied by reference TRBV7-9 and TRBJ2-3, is DTGVSQNPRHKITKRGQNVTFRCDPISEHNRLYWYRQTLGQGPEFLTYFQNEAQLEKSRLLSDRFSAERPKGSFSTLEIQRTEQGDSAMYLCASSYLAGVVDTQYFGPGTRLTVL.